The next 10 T cell receptor beta chains were all read from a single sample in a study of response to subunit inactivated influenza vaccine. TCRdb independently ran MiXCR on the RT-PCR reads; one entry per CDR3 protein. The table lists hundreds of thousands of distinct CDR3 sequences, less than 30% of them singletons, with under 2.5% in the top ten. Here the sequenced sample was CD4+ T cells sorted from PBMCs, taken 4 to 6 days after vaccination. The receptors were gathered from a man aged 50-60 years who received an inactivated influenza vaccine.

V and J are TRBV20-1 and TRBJ2-5; D is perhaps TRBD2 (5 bases). The CDR3 has 13 residues. V lost 3 bases to trimming and J lost 5 bases, with 13 bases between them. Germline V gene lookup returns CDR1 DFQATT and CDR2 SNEGSKA (reference sequence). CDR3 coding DNA: TGCAGTGCTAGCGGACGGGGAAGGGAGACCCAGTACTTC. This sequence encodes CSASGRGRETQYF.

In regard to this clonotype: The DNA is omitted, as the CDR3 cannot be located on it reliably, and the CDR3 follows TCRdb's listing. This chain joins TRBV4-3 and TRBJ2-4; the D call of TRBD1 is as the table states it, not checked on the DNA. The germline gives CDR1 LGHNA, CDR2 YSLEER. The CDR3 is 17 amino acids long, termini counted. The CDR3 reads CASSQGWGEGAKNILYF.

This clonotype came up a few times. V is TRBV5-1 and J is TRBJ2-1; 9 nucleotides agree with TRBD2. From germline, CDR1 is SGHRS and CDR2 YFSETQ. This CDR3 contains 14 residues. The V segment lost 0 bases and the J segment 8 bases; nucleotides outside the gene matches: 3. The CDR3 nucleotides read TGCGCCAGCAGCTTGGAGGCGGGAGGGTATGAGCAGTTCTTC. Translating it yields CASSLEAGGYEQFF.

V usage is TRBV5-1 and J usage is TRBJ1-4; no definite D call. The CDR3 extends over 15 amino acids. The germline CDR1 and CDR2 sequences are SGHRS and YFSETQ. V lost 3 bases and J lost 0, with 9 bases in between. CDR3 amino acids: CASSSDTSTNEKLFF. In nucleotides, the CDR3 is TGCGCCAGCAGCTCCGATACCTCAACTAATGAAAAACTGTTTTTT.

J is TRBJ2-5 and V is TRBV29-1, with D unclear. The V end was cut by 4 bases, the J end by 2 bases, with 17 bases between. The germline V gene encodes CDR1 SQVTM and CDR2 ANQGSEA. The CDR3 totals 15 residues. The CDR3: CSVVPRSAIQETQYF. CDR3 nucleotide sequence: TGCAGCGTTGTTCCCCGATCGGCAATACAAGAGACCCAGTACTTC.

This chain connects TRBV3-1 to TRBJ2-4, with TRBD1 as a possible D gene (6 bases). Trimming removed 1 base at V and 1 base at J, with 11 bases between. The CDR3 totals 16 residues. Germline V gene lookup returns CDR1 LGHDT and CDR2 YNNKEL (reference sequence). CDR3 amino acids: CASSQGGTIAKNIQYF. The CDR3 DNA sequence: TGTGCCAGCAGCCAAGGTGGGACAATCGCCAAAAACATTCAGTACTTC.

This clonotype was found a few times. The chain joins TRBV20-1 to TRBJ2-5; tentative D call: TRBD1 (6 bases). This CDR3 has 16 amino acids. The germline V gene has CDR1 DFQATT and CDR2 SNEGSKA (reference sequence). V gave up 0 bases and J gave up 4 bases, with 18 bases separating them. CDR3 residues: CSAREGQSGKVETQYF. The CDR3, as DNA: TGCAGTGCTAGAGAGGGACAATCGGGAAAAGTAGAGACCCAGTACTTC.

The chain recombines TRBV6-5 with TRBJ2-7; tentative D call: TRBD1 (5 bases). Trimming removed 3 bases from V and 4 bases from J, with 16 bases in between. CDR1 is MNHEY, CDR2 SVGAGI, per germline. CDR3 length: 15 amino acids. CDR3 amino acids: CASSYSGPRAYEQYF. The CDR3 DNA is TGTGCCAGCAGTTATTCCGGGCCCAGGGCTTACGAGCAGTACTTC.

This clonotype was observed a handful of times. The V call is TRBV5-5, the J call TRBJ2-5; 8 bases are a match to TRBD1. CDR3 length: 15 residues. V lost 4 bases and J lost 2; bases outside the gene matches: 7. The germline V gene has CDR1 SGHKS and CDR2 YYEKEE (reference sequence). As DNA, the CDR3 is TGTGCCAGCAGCCGAACTGGGGACAGGCAAGAGACCCAGTACTTC. It translates to CASSRTGDRQETQYF.

The chain combines TRBV4-3 with TRBJ2-1, with 8 nucleotides matching TRBD2. The CDR3 runs 15 residues. CDR1 is LGHNA and CDR2 is YSLEER in the germline V gene. V was pared by 2 bases and J by 6 bases, with 6 bases of the junction left unmatched. The CDR3 sequence is CASSQTGGPFNEQFF. CDR3 coding DNA: TGCGCCAGCAGCCAAACGGGAGGGCCCTTCAATGAGCAGTTCTTC.